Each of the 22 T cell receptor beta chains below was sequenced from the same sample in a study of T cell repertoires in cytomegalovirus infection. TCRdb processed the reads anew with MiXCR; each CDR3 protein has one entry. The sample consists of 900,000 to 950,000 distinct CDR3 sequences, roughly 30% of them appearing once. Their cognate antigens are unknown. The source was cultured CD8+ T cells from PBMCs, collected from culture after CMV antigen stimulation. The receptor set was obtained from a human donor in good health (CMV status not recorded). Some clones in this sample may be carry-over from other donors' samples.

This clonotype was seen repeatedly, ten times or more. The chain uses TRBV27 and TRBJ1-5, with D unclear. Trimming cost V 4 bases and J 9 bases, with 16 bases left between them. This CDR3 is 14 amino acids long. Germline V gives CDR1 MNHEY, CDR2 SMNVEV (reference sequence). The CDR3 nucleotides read TGTGCCAGCAGTTCCCAGGCAATAAATGGGCCCCAGCATTTT. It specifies CASSSQAINGPQHF.

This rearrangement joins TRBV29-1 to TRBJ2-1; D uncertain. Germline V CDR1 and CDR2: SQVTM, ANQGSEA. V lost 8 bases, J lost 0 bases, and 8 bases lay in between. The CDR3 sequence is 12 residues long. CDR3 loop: CSPANSYNEQFF. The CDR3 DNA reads TGCAGCCCGGCCAACTCCTACAATGAGCAGTTCTTC.

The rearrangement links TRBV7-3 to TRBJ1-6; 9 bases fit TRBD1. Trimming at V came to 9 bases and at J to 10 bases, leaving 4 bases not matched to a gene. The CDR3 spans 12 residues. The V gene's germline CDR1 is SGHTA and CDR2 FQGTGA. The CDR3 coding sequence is TGTGCCAGTAGACAGGGGGTATCACCCCTCCACTTT. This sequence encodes CASRQGVSPLHF. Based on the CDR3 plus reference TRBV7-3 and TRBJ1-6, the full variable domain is GAGVSQTPSNKVTEKGKYVELRCDPISGHTALYWYRQSLGQGPEFLIYFQGTGAADDSGLPNDRFFAVRPEGSVSTLKIQRTERGDSAVYLCASRQGVSPLHFGNGTRLTVT.

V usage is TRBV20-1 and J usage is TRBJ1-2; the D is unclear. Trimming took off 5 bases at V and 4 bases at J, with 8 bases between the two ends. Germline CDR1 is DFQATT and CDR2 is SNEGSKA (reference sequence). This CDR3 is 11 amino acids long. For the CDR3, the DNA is TGCAGTGCTGAGACAAGCTATGGCTACACCTTC. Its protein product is CSAETSYGYTF.

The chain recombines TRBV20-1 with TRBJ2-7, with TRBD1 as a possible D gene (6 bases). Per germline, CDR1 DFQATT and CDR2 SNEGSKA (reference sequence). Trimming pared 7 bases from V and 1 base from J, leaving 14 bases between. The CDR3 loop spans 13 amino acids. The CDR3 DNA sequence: TGCAGTGTTTCCATTCAGGGGTCCTACGAGCAGTACGTC. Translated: CSVSIQGSYEQYV.

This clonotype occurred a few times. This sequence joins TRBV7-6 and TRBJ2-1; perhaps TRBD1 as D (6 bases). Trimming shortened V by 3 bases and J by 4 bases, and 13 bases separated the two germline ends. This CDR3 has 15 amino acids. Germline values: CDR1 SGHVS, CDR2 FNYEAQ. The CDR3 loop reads CASSFSGVDYNEQFF. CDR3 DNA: TGTGCCAGCAGCTTTTCAGGGGTTGATTACAATGAGCAGTTCTTC.

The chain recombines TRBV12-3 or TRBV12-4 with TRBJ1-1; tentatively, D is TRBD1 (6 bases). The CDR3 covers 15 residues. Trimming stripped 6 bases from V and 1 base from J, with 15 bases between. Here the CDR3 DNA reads TGTGCCAGCAGGGACAGTGAAAATTGGAACACTGAAGCTTTCTTT. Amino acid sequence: CASRDSENWNTEAFF.

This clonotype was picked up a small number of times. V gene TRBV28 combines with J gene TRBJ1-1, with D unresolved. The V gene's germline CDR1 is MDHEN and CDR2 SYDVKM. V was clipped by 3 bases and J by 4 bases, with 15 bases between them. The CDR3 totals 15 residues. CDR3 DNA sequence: TGTGCCAGCAGTTTGCGTACCGGACTGGGCACTGAAGCTTTCTTT. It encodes CASSLRTGLGTEAFF.

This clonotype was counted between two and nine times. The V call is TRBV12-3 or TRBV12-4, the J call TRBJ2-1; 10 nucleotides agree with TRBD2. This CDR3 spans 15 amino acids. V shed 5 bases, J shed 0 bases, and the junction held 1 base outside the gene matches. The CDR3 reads CASSEREGSYNEQFF. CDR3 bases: TGTGCCAGCAGTGAGCGGGAGGGCTCCTACAATGAGCAGTTCTTC.

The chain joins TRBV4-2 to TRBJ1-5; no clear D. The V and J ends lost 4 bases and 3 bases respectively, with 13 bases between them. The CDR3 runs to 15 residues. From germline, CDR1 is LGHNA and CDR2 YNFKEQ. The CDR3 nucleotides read TGTGCCAGCAGCCCGGTGGCCGACTACAATCAGCCCCAGCATTTT. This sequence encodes CASSPVADYNQPQHF.

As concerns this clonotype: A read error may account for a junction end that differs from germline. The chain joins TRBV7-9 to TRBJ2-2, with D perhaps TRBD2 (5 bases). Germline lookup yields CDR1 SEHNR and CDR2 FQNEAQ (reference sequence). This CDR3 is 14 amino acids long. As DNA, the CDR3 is TGTGTCAGCAGCTTAGCGCCTTACACCGGGGAGCTGTTTTTT. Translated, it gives CVSSLAPYTGELFF.

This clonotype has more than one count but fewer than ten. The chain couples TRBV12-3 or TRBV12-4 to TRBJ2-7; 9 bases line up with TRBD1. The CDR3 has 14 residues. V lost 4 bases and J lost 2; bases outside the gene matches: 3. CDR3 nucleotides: TGTGCCAGCAGTTGGGGACAGGGTACCTACGAGCAGTACTTC. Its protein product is CASSWGQGTYEQYF.

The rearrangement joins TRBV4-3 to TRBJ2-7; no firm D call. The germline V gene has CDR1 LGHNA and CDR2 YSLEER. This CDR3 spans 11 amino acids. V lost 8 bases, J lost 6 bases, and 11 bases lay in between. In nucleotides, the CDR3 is TGCGCCAGCCGTCGCCCCCCCGAGCAGTACGTC. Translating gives CASRRPPEQYV.

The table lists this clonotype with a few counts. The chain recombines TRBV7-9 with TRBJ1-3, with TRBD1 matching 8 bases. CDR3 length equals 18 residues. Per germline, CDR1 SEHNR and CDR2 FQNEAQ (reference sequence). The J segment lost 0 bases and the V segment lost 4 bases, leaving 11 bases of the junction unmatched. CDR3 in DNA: TGTGCCAGCAGCTCGCCAAACTTGGACAGGGACTCTGGAAACACCATATATTTT. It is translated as CASSSPNLDRDSGNTIYF. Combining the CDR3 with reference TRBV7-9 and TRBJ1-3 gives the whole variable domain DTGVSQNPRHKITKRGQNVTFRCDPISEHNRLYWYRQTLGQGPEFLTYFQNEAQLEKSRLLSDRFSAERPKGSFSTLEIQRTEQGDSAMYLCASSSPNLDRDSGNTIYFGEGSWLTVV.

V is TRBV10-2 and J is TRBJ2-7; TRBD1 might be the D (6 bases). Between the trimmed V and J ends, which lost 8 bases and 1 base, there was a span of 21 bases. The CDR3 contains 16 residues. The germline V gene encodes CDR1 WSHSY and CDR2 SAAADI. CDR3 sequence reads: CASLDRNQESSYEQYF. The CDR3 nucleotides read TGCGCCAGCCTAGACAGGAACCAAGAATCTTCCTACGAGCAGTACTTC.

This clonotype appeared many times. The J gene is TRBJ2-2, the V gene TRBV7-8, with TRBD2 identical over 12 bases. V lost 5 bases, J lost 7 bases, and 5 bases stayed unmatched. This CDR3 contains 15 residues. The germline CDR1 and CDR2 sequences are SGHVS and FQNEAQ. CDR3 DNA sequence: TGTGCCAGCAGCCCCCTAGCGGGGGGGCTCGGGGAGCTGTTTTTT. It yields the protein CASSPLAGGLGELFF.

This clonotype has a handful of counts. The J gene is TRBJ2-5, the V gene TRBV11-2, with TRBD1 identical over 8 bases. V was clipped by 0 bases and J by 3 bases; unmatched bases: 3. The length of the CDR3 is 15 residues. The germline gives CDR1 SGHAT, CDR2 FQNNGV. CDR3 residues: CASSLDRGQEETQYF. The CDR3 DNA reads TGTGCCAGCAGCTTAGACAGGGGGCAAGAAGAGACCCAGTACTTC.

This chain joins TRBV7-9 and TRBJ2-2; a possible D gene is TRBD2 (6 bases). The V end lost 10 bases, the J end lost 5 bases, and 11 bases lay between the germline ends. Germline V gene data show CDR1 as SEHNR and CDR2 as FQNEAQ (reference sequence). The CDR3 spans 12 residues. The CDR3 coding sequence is TGTGCCATCGGACGGGAGACCGGGGAGCTGTTTTTT. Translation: CAIGRETGELFF. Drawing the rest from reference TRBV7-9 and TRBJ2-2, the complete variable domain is DTGVSQNPRHKITKRGQNVTFRCDPISEHNRLYWYRQTLGQGPEFLTYFQNEAQLEKSRLLSDRFSAERPKGSFSTLEIQRTEQGDSAMYLCAIGRETGELFFGEGSRLTVL.

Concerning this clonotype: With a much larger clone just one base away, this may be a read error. As DNA, the CDR3 is TGTGCCAGCAGCTTCTCCCCAGGGGCCTCCCACGAGCAGTACTTC. As protein: CASSFSPGASHEQYF. This chain connects TRBV7-6 to TRBJ2-7, with a weak D call TRBD1 (6 bases). Germline V gene sequence: CDR1 SGHVS, CDR2 FNYEAQ. The CDR3 has 15 residues. Using reference TRBV7-6 and TRBJ2-7 for the parts outside the CDR3, the full variable domain is GAGVSQSPRYKVTKRGQDVALRCDPISGHVSLYWYRQALGQGPEFLTYFNYEAQQDKSGLPNDRFSAERPEGSISTLTIQRTEQRDSAMYRCASSFSPGASHEQYFGPGTRLTVT.

In DNA form, the CDR3 reads TGTGCCAGTAGTATAGAGCGGGGGGGCCGTAATGAGCAGTTCTTC. Translation gives CASSIERGGRNEQFF. The chain couples TRBV19 to TRBJ2-1; the match to TRBD2 covers 9 bases. CDR1 and CDR2 from the germline V gene are LNHDA and SQIVND (reference sequence). J lost 7 bases, V lost 0 bases, and 4 bases had no gene match. The CDR3 has 15 amino acids.

Written as DNA, the CDR3 is TGTGCCAGCTCTTCCCTCGAGGCCTATGTCCCCTACAATGAGCAGTTCTTC. Protein product: CASSSLEAYVPYNEQFF. This rearrangement joins TRBV2 to TRBJ2-1; D unresolved. The CDR3 length is 17 residues. V gave up 8 bases and J gave up 2 bases, with 22 bases separating them. The germline V gene has CDR1 SNHLY and CDR2 FYNNEI.

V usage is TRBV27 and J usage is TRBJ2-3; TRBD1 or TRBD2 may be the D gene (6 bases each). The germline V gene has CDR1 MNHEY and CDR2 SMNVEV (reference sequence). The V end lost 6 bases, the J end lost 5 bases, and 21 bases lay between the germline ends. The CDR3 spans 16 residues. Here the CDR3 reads CASSPFVGGLGDTQYF. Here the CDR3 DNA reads TGTGCCAGCAGCCCCTTTGTGGGGGGCTTGGGAGATACGCAGTATTTT.